This note documents a single T cell receptor beta chain sequence. This clone's antigen is unknown. No much larger clone exists at a distance of one base, and base qualities are not known. The source of the sample is a study of CD4+ T cells in melanoma (dated by TCRdb to between 2020 and 2023). With regard to the full study: The study examined neoantigen-specific CD4+ T cells in human melanoma.

From V the trimming removes 0 bases and from J it removes 8 bases, while the gene matches leave 12 bases of the junction unaccounted for. The CDR3 measures 16 amino acids from cysteine to phenylalanine. Here the CDR3 DNA is all that survives: 48 bases in frame from base 1. CDR1 SEHNR and CDR2 FQNEAQ are derived from the germline V gene (reference sequence). The donors were people with melanoma. Overall study results and their limits: According to the report, neoantigen-specific CD4+ T cells in melanoma displayed diverse differentiation states. Neoantigen-specific CD4+ T cells were reported to be correlated with the function of CD8+ T cells, macrophages and B cells.

The library was generated by the immunoSEQ multiplex PCR assay. TCRdb limited this immuneACCESS table to in-frame rearrangements with V and J called. A share of clones is missing; checked studies link under half to unresolved V genes, and the rest is unexplained. The sample records fewer than 5,000 clones, around 62% of which are singletons. The biggest ten clones account for 30% of the sample. The TCR originated in a human donor with melanoma. Specimen: cells from a culture (not recorded whether cultured in vitro). Recombination connected TRBV7-9 to TRBJ1-1; 7 central bases correspond to TRBD1. The CDR3 reads as follows: CASSLAIGQEGFEAFF. The DNA reads as follows: TGTGCCAGCAGCTTAGCGATTGGACAGGAAGGTTTCGAAGCTTTCTTT.